This paragraph reports one TCR beta chain. Its antigen is currently not known. No base quality values were provided; no much bigger clone lies one nucleotide off. The sample's time point label, decoded: pre-treatment baseline. Blood samples were taken before treatment (T0) and at week 3 (W3), following the first cycle of checkpoint blockade. Except for a couple of patients with rapid clinical progression, response was assessed 12 weeks after the first infusion by RECIST 1.1; disease control meant complete response, partial response or stable disease. Patients were excluded for prior systemic cancer treatment, concomitant immunosuppressant therapy or synchronous other active malignancies. In six patients, three with progression and three with disease control, sorted CD8+ memory and naive T cell subsets were sequenced at T0 and W3. PBMC were isolated from blood with Lymphoprep and SepMate tubes, followed by red cell lysis. QIAamp DNA Blood Mini kits were used to extract DNA from PBMC and sorted T cell subsets. CD8+ T cell subsets were sorted live on a FACSAria III cytometer and then frozen prior to DNA extraction. For flow cytometry, fresh PBMC were kept at 4 degrees C in PBS with around 2.2% fetal bovine serum and analyzed within 24 hours.

These data are taken from a study of blood T cell dynamics during melanoma immunotherapy (TCRdb year 2020). In terms of the full investigation: All patients had metastatic melanoma and were given first-line pembrolizumab or nivolumab plus ipilimumab as standard of care in the United Kingdom. To identify early correlates of response, the study profiled peripheral T cell receptor repertoires in patients with metastatic melanoma before and after one cycle of checkpoint inhibitor therapy. A training cohort was formed from consecutive patients, and a further independent group of patients from the same centre was pooled into an external validation set.

Beyond this particular receptor, the publication reports: Among sorted CD8+ subsets, TIE cells showed the highest similarity to cfDNA CDR3 sequences and the highest clonality, suggesting active turnover with convergence on dominant clones. The study could not determine whether the T cell clones driving repertoire changes were melanoma-specific or reflected general immune activation. The relatively small sample size was acknowledged as something that could potentially limit how far the results can be generalized.

Inclusive of the bounding cysteine and phenylalanine, the CDR3 is 13 residues long. Here the CDR3 DNA is all that survives: 39 bases in frame from base 1. Trimming removed 2 bases from V and 2 bases from J, leaving 7 bases between the germline ends. CDR1 and CDR2, looked up from the germline V gene, are MGHRA and YSYEKL. For each sorted CD8+ T cell subset, the entire amount of extracted DNA went into the assay. The immunoSEQ TCRb Assay kit was used according to manufacturer instructions to amplify TCR beta CDR3 sequences from genomic DNA. The KAPA Library Quantification Kit for Illumina platforms was used to quantify the pooled libraries by qPCR. Pooled libraries were clustered at roughly 0.6-1.1 pM and sequenced on an Illumina NextSeq 500. The paper's data handling went like this. TCR data were analyzed with immunoSEQ ANALYZER and the R LymphoSeq package. A rearrangement efficiency score was calculated as productive divided by the sum of productive and non-productive CDR3 sequences. Clonality was assessed using the Gini coefficient and diversity using the Renyi index at alpha=1, with pairwise comparisons between timepoints within each patient. In LymphoSeq, clonal relatedness was computed with an edit distance of 3 and repertoire similarity was computed with the Bhattacharyya coefficient. To classify response, a linear discriminant analysis based on week-3 changes in clonality and diversity was built with the R MASS and caret packages. TCRdb's version of the immuneACCESS table is confined to in-frame rearrangements and falls short of the full clone set. An unresolved V gene accounts for under half of the shortfall where checked; the remainder is of unknown origin. That table furnishes V, J and clone size, whereas the DNA furnished D and trimming. The sample records 3,500 to 4,000 clones, less than 98% of which are singletons. The top ten constitute about 1.7% of the sample.

The receptor was derived from a human donor with melanoma. The rearrangement combines TRBV4-1 with TRBJ2-7, with no confident D gene call. The sequenced sample was effector memory CD8+ T cells from blood, obtained from a patient treated with checkpoint blockade. The sequenced DNA: TGCGCCAGCAGCCAAAACACCGCCTACGAGCAGTACTTC. It translates to CASSQNTAYEQYF.